Following are 32 T cell receptor beta chains from one sample sequenced in a study of blood T cell repertoires in COVID-19. Here immunoSEQ multiplex PCR was the method, and the copy in TCRdb shows in-frame clones only, minus some. This table holds tens of thousands of clones, 80% found once. Sequenced sample: peripheral blood. All receptors come from a woman of 80 years or more with acute or convalescent COVID-19.

This chain joins TRBV3-1 (or the pseudogene TRBV3-2) and TRBJ2-1; 9 positions agree with TRBD2. V was clipped by 6 bases and J by 6 bases; unmatched bases: 6. Germline CDR1 is LGHDT and CDR2 is YNNKEL (reference sequence). The CDR3 runs 14 residues. As DNA, the CDR3 is TGTGCCAGCAGGTCGCGGGAGGGCCGCAATGAGCAGTTCTTC. Encoded protein: CASRSREGRNEQFF.

This clone was seen a single time. The rearrangement uses TRBV10-2 and TRBJ2-2; TRBD1 might be the D (5 bases). V was pared by 4 bases and J by 8 bases, with 11 bases between. The CDR3 runs 13 residues. From germline, CDR1 is WSHSY and CDR2 SAAADI. The CDR3 DNA sequence: TGCGCCAGCAGTGTCCAGGGTCCGGGGGAGCTGTTTTTT. Amino acid sequence: CASSVQGPGELFF.

V usage is TRBV7-2 and J usage is TRBJ1-5; D unclear. CDR3 size: 13 residues. The V end was cut by 2 bases, the J end by 5 bases, with 7 bases between. Germline V gene lookup returns CDR1 SGHTA and CDR2 FQGNSA. CDR3 bases: TGTGCCAGCAGCTTACCGGGGTATCAGCCCCAGCATTTT. Translating it yields CASSLPGYQPQHF.

The chain links TRBV12-1 to TRBJ2-7; the table's D call of TRBD2 was not tested on the DNA. TRBV12-1 is given as a pseudogene. The CDR3 sequence is 17 residues long. Here the CDR3 DNA reads TGTGCCAGCAGCTTTCACCCGGGACTAGCGGGAGCCTACGAGCAGTACTTC. It codes for CASSFHPGLAGAYEQYF.

A single count supports this clone. J is TRBJ2-5 and V is TRBV19; TRBD2 matches 7 bases. The J segment lost 1 base and the V segment lost 4 bases, leaving 15 bases of the junction unmatched. The CDR3 consists of 18 residues. Germline lookup yields CDR1 LNHDA and CDR2 SQIVND (reference sequence). CDR3 loop: CASSTRDYSTVPQETQYF. CDR3 coding DNA: TGTGCCAGTAGTACCCGGGACTACTCGACCGTCCCCCAAGAGACCCAGTACTTC.

This clone showed up just once. J is TRBJ1-2 and V is TRBV7-2; TRBD1 might be the D (5 bases). This CDR3 spans 14 amino acids. Germline assignment: CDR1 SGHTA and CDR2 FQGNSA. The V end was cut by 5 bases, the J end by 5 bases, with 15 bases between. CDR3 DNA sequence: TGTGCCAGCAGCAGAACCGGGACTATGTATGGCTACACCTTC. Translating it yields CASSRTGTMYGYTF.

This rearrangement joins TRBV5-5 to TRBJ2-5; 7 bases fit TRBD2. J lost 5 bases, V lost 2 bases, and 9 bases had no gene match. The germline gives CDR1 SGHKS, CDR2 YYEKEE (reference sequence). The CDR3 has 15 residues. The CDR3 DNA is TGTGCCAGCAGCTTCCCTGTGCTGGGAGGGGAGACCCAGTACTTC. This gives the protein CASSFPVLGGETQYF.

V and J are TRBV3-1 (or the pseudogene TRBV3-2) and TRBJ2-7; 9 nucleotides agree with TRBD2. V shed 3 bases and J 4 bases; nucleotides not matched to a gene: 7. Looked up from germline, CDR1 is LGHDT and CDR2 is YNNKEL (reference sequence). The CDR3 covers 15 residues. The CDR3 is CASSHLAGGAYEQYF. In DNA form, the CDR3 reads TGTGCCAGCAGCCATCTCGCGGGGGGGGCGTACGAGCAGTACTTC.

The gene calls are TRBV9 and TRBJ2-3, with 9 bases that match TRBD2. V trimming: 0 bases; J trimming: 6 bases; junction bases outside the gene matches: 5. This CDR3 has 15 residues. Germline V CDR1 and CDR2: SGDLS, YYNGEE. CDR3 DNA: TGTGCCAGCAGCGTAGGTAGCGGGAGATTTGATACGCAGTATTTT. Its translation is CASSVGSGRFDTQYF. The whole variable domain, filled in from reference TRBV9 and TRBJ2-3, reads DSGVTQTPKHLITATGQRVTLRCSPRSGDLSVYWYQQSLDQGLQFLIQYYNGEERAKGNILERFSAQQFPDLHSELNLSSLELGDSALYFCASSVGSGRFDTQYFGPGTRLTVL.

This clone was found once. The chain carries TRBV6-6 and TRBJ1-1; D is undetermined. V was trimmed by 4 bases and J by 1 base, leaving 7 bases between them. Per germline, CDR1 MNHNY and CDR2 SVGAGI (reference sequence). The CDR3 has 13 amino acids. In DNA, the CDR3 is TGTGCCAGCAGTTCAGTTAAGAACACTGAAGCTTTCTTT. This encodes CASSSVKNTEAFF.

A remark on this clone: Other DNA sequences from this sample encode an identical CDR3 as well. The V gene is TRBV7-3, the J gene TRBJ2-6; maybe TRBD1 (6 bases). The CDR3 is 15 residues long. Germline values: CDR1 SGHTA, CDR2 FQGTGA. Trimming took 4 bases from V and 4 from J, leaving 11 bases between them. CDR3 protein: CASSSNRAGANVLTF. The CDR3 DNA reads as TGTGCCAGCAGCTCGAACAGGGCCGGGGCCAACGTCCTGACTTTC.

The J gene is TRBJ2-3, the V gene TRBV7-2; perhaps TRBD1 as D (6 bases). This CDR3 is 14 amino acids long. V shed 5 bases and J shed 2 bases, with 11 bases lying between them. Per the germline V gene, CDR1 is SGHTA and CDR2 is FQGNSA. CDR3 residues: CASSTRTVTDTQYF. CDR3 DNA: TGTGCCAGCAGCACCCGGACAGTCACAGATACGCAGTATTTT.

This chain joins TRBV9 and TRBJ1-6; a possible D gene is TRBD1 (6 bases). CDR1 is SGDLS and CDR2 is YYNGEE in the germline V gene. The CDR3 covers 16 residues. Between the trimmed V and J ends, which lost 3 bases and 0 bases, there was a span of 10 bases. The CDR3 loop reads CASSAGTPSYNSPLHF. CDR3 in DNA: TGTGCCAGCAGCGCCGGGACACCCTCCTATAATTCACCCCTCCACTTT.

The V and J genes are TRBV5-4 and TRBJ1-1, with 10 positions matching TRBD1. After removal of 4 bases from V and 1 base from J, the junction contained 7 bases not matched to a gene. Germline V gene data show CDR1 as SGHNT and CDR2 as YYREEE (reference sequence). This CDR3 has 16 residues. CDR3 sequence: CASSAGTGAWNTEAFF. CDR3 DNA sequence: TGTGCCAGCAGCGCCGGGACAGGGGCGTGGAACACTGAAGCTTTCTTT.

V and J are TRBV2 and TRBJ2-2; 8 nucleotides agree with TRBD2. Germline V gives CDR1 SNHLY, CDR2 FYNNEI. Unmatched junction bases numbered 7, after V lost 5 bases and J lost 5 bases. This CDR3 comprises 15 residues. The CDR3 sequence: CASSLSGRSTGELFF. Here the CDR3 DNA reads TGTGCCAGCAGTCTAAGCGGGAGAAGTACCGGGGAGCTGTTTTTT.

As for this clone: Other DNA sequences in the sample encode the same CDR3. The rearrangement links TRBV5-1 to TRBJ1-4; no clear D. The V gene's germline CDR1 is SGHRS and CDR2 YFSETQ. Trimming left V 0 bases short and J 0 bases short, with 3 bases between. This CDR3 comprises 14 residues. In DNA form, the CDR3 reads TGCGCCAGCAGCTTGGGTACAACTAATGAAAAACTGTTTTTT. As protein: CASSLGTTNEKLFF.

The V gene is TRBV18, the J gene TRBJ1-2, with TRBD1 matching over 8 bases. V trimming: 5 bases; J trimming: 5 bases; junction bases outside the gene matches: 4. The length of the CDR3 is 13 residues. Germline V gives CDR1 KGHSH, CDR2 LQKENI. CDR3 sequence: CASSKGQGYGYTF. The CDR3, as DNA: TGTGCCAGCTCAAAAGGACAGGGATATGGCTACACCTTC.

The J gene is TRBJ2-5, the V gene TRBV9; D possibly corresponds to TRBD2 (6 bases). V dropped 0 bases and J dropped 5 bases, with 11 bases sitting between them. The CDR3 has 14 residues. Germline V CDR1 and CDR2: SGDLS, YYNGEE. The DNA of the CDR3 is TGTGCCAGCAGCGTAGGTGGAGGGCGGGAGACCCAGTACTTC. Translated: CASSVGGGRETQYF.

The chain carries TRBV19 and TRBJ1-2; D is unclear. Germline assignment: CDR1 LNHDA and CDR2 SQIVND (reference sequence). V lost 5 bases and J lost 3, with 16 bases in between. CDR3 length equals 15 residues. This chain's CDR3 is CASSGKTLADYGYTF. The CDR3 DNA is TGTGCCAGTAGTGGAAAGACCCTTGCGGACTATGGCTACACCTTC. Supplemented by reference TRBV19 and TRBJ1-2, the full variable domain reads DGGITQSPKYLFRKEGQNVTLSCEQNLNHDAMYWYRQDPGQGLRLIYYSQIVNDFQKGDIAEGYSVSREKKESFPLTVTSAQKNPTAFYLCASSGKTLADYGYTFGSGTRLTVV.

The rearrangement links TRBV6-6 to TRBJ1-4, with D perhaps matching TRBD1 (6 bases). The CDR3 is 14 amino acids. Trimming took off 6 bases at V and 5 bases at J, with 13 bases between the two ends. Looked up from germline, CDR1 is MNHNY and CDR2 is SVGAGI (reference sequence). CDR3 amino acids: CASSYTGNNEKLFF. The CDR3 DNA is TGTGCCAGCAGCTATACAGGGAACAATGAAAAACTGTTTTTT.

The chain couples TRBV7-9 to TRBJ1-3; D unresolved. V was pared by 5 bases and J by 8 bases, with 7 bases between. Germline V lookup: CDR1 SEHNR, CDR2 FQNEAQ (reference sequence). This CDR3 is built from 11 residues. CDR3 DNA: TGTGCCAGCAGCCGGTCGGACACCATATATTTT. The encoded protein is CASSRSDTIYF.

V and J are TRBV6-5 and TRBJ2-1, with 7 bases fitting TRBD2. The CDR3 runs 14 residues. V lost 5 bases and J lost 4; bases outside the gene matches: 5. Germline assignment: CDR1 MNHEY and CDR2 SVGAGI. The CDR3 DNA is TGTGCCAGCAGTCAGTGGACTAGATACAATGAGCAGTTCTTC. It codes for CASSQWTRYNEQFF.

The chain employs TRBV16 and TRBJ2-7; D perhaps matches TRBD1 (7 bases). Germline CDR1 KGHSY, CDR2 FQNENV. The ends were cut back, 6 bases at V and 2 bases at J, with 17 bases in the middle. This CDR3 is 15 amino acids long. CDR3 sequence reads: CASRPGLTGPYEQYF. DNA of the CDR3: TGTGCCAGCAGACCGGGACTGACAGGGCCCTACGAGCAGTACTTC.

This clone has just one count. The V and J genes are TRBV14 and TRBJ2-4; maybe TRBD1 (6 bases). The CDR3 consists of 17 residues. Germline CDR1 reads SGHDN; CDR2 reads FVKESK. V lost 2 bases and J lost 2, with 16 bases in between. CDR3 coding DNA: TGTGCCAGCAGCCAACGCCTACCGAGGGACACCAAAAACATTCAGTACTTC. It translates to CASSQRLPRDTKNIQYF.

The chain joins TRBV9 to TRBJ2-5; D gene ambiguous. Germline-derived CDR1 and CDR2 are SGDLS and YYNGEE. There are 14 residues in the CDR3. V was pared by 0 bases and J by 1 base, with 7 bases between. The CDR3 spells CASSVGNGQETQYF. The CDR3 bases are TGTGCCAGCAGCGTAGGCAACGGCCAAGAGACCCAGTACTTC.

The rearrangement joins TRBV11-2 to TRBJ1-5; D not resolved. V lost 3 bases and J lost 3, with 6 bases in between. Looked up from germline, CDR1 is SGHAT and CDR2 is FQNNGV. The CDR3 sequence is 13 residues long. The CDR3 protein is CASSLGVNQPQHF. The CDR3 DNA is TGTGCCAGCAGCTTGGGCGTCAATCAGCCCCAGCATTTT.

V usage is TRBV7-2 and J usage is TRBJ2-3; 10 bases are a match to TRBD2. Germline CDR1 SGHTA, CDR2 FQGNSA. This CDR3 region has 16 residues. V dropped 0 bases and J dropped 3; count of bases not matched to a gene: 3. The CDR3 sequence is CASSLAPTSGTDTQYF. The CDR3 DNA reads as TGTGCCAGCAGCTTAGCACCGACTAGCGGGACAGATACGCAGTATTTT. The full variable domain, with the rest looked up from reference TRBV7-2 and TRBJ2-3, is GAGVSQSPSNKVTEKGKDVELRCDPISGHTALYWYRQSLGQGLEFLIYFQGNSAPDKSGLPSDRFSAERTGGSVSTLTIQRTQQEDSAVYLCASSLAPTSGTDTQYFGPGTRLTVL.

The chain is built from TRBV7-2 and TRBJ1-1; D gene unclear. Germline assignment: CDR1 SGHTA and CDR2 FQGNSA. V gave up 3 bases and J gave up 0 bases, with 8 bases separating them. The CDR3 is 14 amino acids. The CDR3 region is CASSFRYMNTEAFF. In DNA form, the CDR3 reads TGTGCCAGCAGCTTCAGGTATATGAACACTGAAGCTTTCTTT. The full variable domain, with the rest looked up from reference TRBV7-2 and TRBJ1-1, is GAGVSQSPSNKVTEKGKDVELRCDPISGHTALYWYRQSLGQGLEFLIYFQGNSAPDKSGLPSDRFSAERTGGSVSTLTIQRTQQEDSAVYLCASSFRYMNTEAFFGQGTRLTVV.

This chain joins TRBV7-8 and TRBJ1-5, with 7 bases identical to TRBD1. Trimming cost V 5 bases and J 6 bases; bases outside gene matches: 4. The germline V gene has CDR1 SGHVS and CDR2 FQNEAQ. The CDR3 has 13 residues. CDR3 loop: CASSTGEAQPQHF. The CDR3 DNA reads as TGTGCCAGCAGCACAGGGGAAGCTCAGCCCCAGCATTTT.

This chain links TRBV6-5 with TRBJ2-7, with 15 bases that match TRBD2. The CDR3 sequence is 14 residues long. V lost 6 bases and J lost 7; bases outside the gene matches: 4. CDR1 MNHEY and CDR2 SVGAGI come from the germline V gene. This CDR3 is CASRGLAGGREQYF. Written as DNA, the CDR3 is TGTGCCAGCAGGGGACTAGCGGGAGGTAGAGAGCAGTACTTC.

The chain has TRBV5-6 and TRBJ1-3; no definite D call. The V end lost 1 base, the J end lost 2 bases, and 10 bases lay between the germline ends. This CDR3 comprises 15 residues. The germline gives CDR1 SGHDT, CDR2 YYEEEE. The CDR3 reads CASSLFGNPGNTIYF. The CDR3 bases are TGTGCCAGCAGCTTGTTCGGGAATCCTGGAAACACCATATATTTT.

This clone was counted between two and nine times. This chain links TRBV19 with TRBJ2-2, with a weak D call TRBD1 (6 bases). The V gene's germline CDR1 is LNHDA and CDR2 SQIVND (reference sequence). Trimming took off 7 bases at V and 5 bases at J, with 20 bases between the two ends. This CDR3 comprises 16 residues. This chain's CDR3 is CASIPDSASITGELFF. In DNA form, the CDR3 reads TGTGCCAGTATCCCGGACAGTGCGAGTATTACCGGGGAGCTGTTTTTT. Full variable domain (rest looked up from reference TRBV19 and TRBJ2-2): DGGITQSPKYLFRKEGQNVTLSCEQNLNHDAMYWYRQDPGQGLRLIYYSQIVNDFQKGDIAEGYSVSREKKESFPLTVTSAQKNPTAFYLCASIPDSASITGELFFGEGSRLTVL.